A selection of T cell receptor beta chains follows, all from one sample in a study of technical replicates of blood from a handful of donors. The data were produced by immunoSEQ multiplex PCR, yet TCRdb's version contains in-frame clones alone and is incomplete. Here the sample spans about 67,000 clones, roughly 98% being singletons. The specimen was T cells isolated from PBMCs. The receptor source for this set is a human donor in good health. Each CDR3 is given with its conserved first and last residue. Each record gives: J gene, V gene, clone size, D gene, CDR3 protein, CDR3 DNA. A D gene is named only where the DNA matches it firmly. Size is omitted from some rows. Given values are once, few, many or a class for expanded clones.

J: TRBJ2-3; V: TRBV6-4; size: NA; D: NA; CDR3: CASSDSRGGADTQYF; DNA: TGTGCCAGCAGTGACTCGAGAGGGGGGGCAGATACGCAGTATTTT
J: TRBJ1-1; V: TRBV19; size: NA; D: NA; CDR3: CASSNILNTEAFF; DNA: TGTGCCAGTAGTAACATTTTGAACACTGAAGCTTTCTTT
J: TRBJ2-5; V: TRBV18; size: NA; D: NA; CDR3: CASSTNRAQETQYF; DNA: TGTGCCAGCTCAACAAACAGGGCTCAAGAGACCCAGTACTTC
J: TRBJ1-1; V: TRBV9; size: NA; D: TRBD1; CDR3: CASSATGVALNTEAFF; DNA: TGTGCCAGCAGTGCCACAGGGGTGGCCCTGAACACTGAAGCTTTCTTT
J: TRBJ2-3; V: TRBV5-4; size: NA; D: TRBD1; CDR3: CASSFRDRGKDTQYF; DNA: TGTGCCAGCAGCTTCCGGGACAGGGGAAAAGATACGCAGTATTTT
J: TRBJ1-2; V: TRBV29-1; size: NA; D: NA; CDR3: CSVLWQINYGYTF; DNA: TGCAGCGTGCTTTGGCAGATTAACTATGGCTACACCTTC
J: TRBJ2-7; V: TRBV6-5; size: NA; D: NA; CDR3: CASRQGGEQYF; DNA: TGTGCCAGCAGGCAGGGGGGCGAGCAGTACTTC
J: TRBJ1-2; V: TRBV19; size: NA; D: TRBD1; CDR3: CASGDRVHGYTF; DNA: TGTGCCAGTGGAGACAGGGTCCATGGCTACACCTTC
J: TRBJ2-3; V: TRBV7-2; size: NA; D: NA; CDR3: CASSTPAPRADTQYF; DNA: TGTGCCAGCAGCACCCCTGCCCCGAGGGCAGATACGCAGTATTTT
J: TRBJ1-1; V: TRBV18; size: NA; D: NA; CDR3: CASSPGGPNTEAFF; DNA: TGTGCCAGCTCCCCCGGGGGGCCGAACACTGAAGCTTTCTTT
J: TRBJ1-1; V: TRBV30; size: NA; D: TRBD1; CDR3: CAWSQGVNTEAFF; DNA: TGTGCCTGGAGCCAGGGGGTGAACACTGAAGCTTTCTTT
J: TRBJ1-5; V: TRBV7-9; size: NA; D: NA; CDR3: CASSNTGFDQPQHF; DNA: TGTGCCAGCAGCAATACAGGGTTCGACCAGCCCCAGCATTTT
J: TRBJ1-1; V: TRBV18; size: NA; D: NA; CDR3: CASSPSGGGSPEAFF; DNA: TGTGCCAGCTCACCATCAGGCGGGGGGAGCCCTGAAGCTTTCTTT
J: TRBJ1-1; V: TRBV6-1; size: NA; D: NA; CDR3: CASRAGDTEAFF; DNA: TGTGCCAGCAGAGCAGGGGACACTGAAGCTTTCTTT
J: TRBJ1-3; V: TRBV14; size: NA; D: NA; CDR3: CASSQIWSSGNTIYF; DNA: TGTGCCAGCAGCCAAATCTGGAGCTCTGGAAACACCATATATTTT
J: TRBJ1-1; V: TRBV30; size: NA; D: TRBD1; CDR3: CAWGSGRGPGQGWAFF; DNA: TGTGCCTGGGGGAGCGGTAGGGGACCGGGACAGGGGTGGGCTTTCTTT
J: TRBJ2-7; V: TRBV6-5; size: NA; D: NA; CDR3: CASSPVQGIHEQYF; DNA: TGTGCCAGCAGTCCCGTCCAGGGTATTCACGAGCAGTACTTC
J: TRBJ1-1; V: TRBV12-5; size: NA; D: NA; CDR3: CASGAPLRGLAFF; DNA: TGTGCTAGTGGTGCCCCCCTCAGGGGATTGGCTTTCTTT
J: TRBJ1-2; V: TRBV6-1; size: NA; D: TRBD1; CDR3: CASSESMGQGTYGYTF; DNA: TGTGCCAGCAGTGAATCGATGGGACAGGGAACCTATGGCTACACCTTC
J: TRBJ1-5; V: TRBV5-6; size: NA; D: TRBD1; CDR3: CASSLGPTGGIQPQHF; DNA: TGTGCCAGCAGCTTGGGACCGACAGGGGGTATCCAGCCCCAGCATTTT
J: TRBJ2-7; V: TRBV11-3; size: NA; D: TRBD2; CDR3: CASSQGLAGEQYF; DNA: TGTGCCAGCAGCCAGGGACTAGCGGGGGAGCAGTACTTC
J: TRBJ2-1; V: TRBV9; size: NA; D: NA; CDR3: CASSLQENEQFF; DNA: TGTGCCAGCAGCCTACAGGAAAATGAGCAGTTCTTC
J: TRBJ1-2; V: TRBV19; size: NA; D: NA; CDR3: CASSIGSLTWGGMNGYTF; DNA: TGTGCCAGTAGTATAGGGTCTCTCACCTGGGGAGGAATGAATGGCTACACCTTC
J: TRBJ2-2; V: TRBV6-5; size: NA; D: TRBD2; CDR3: CASSSQGLAGGELFF; DNA: TGTGCCAGCAGTTCCCAGGGACTAGCGGGAGGGGAGCTGTTTTTT
J: TRBJ2-5; V: TRBV6-6; size: once; D: NA; CDR3: CASSSLGPQETQYF; DNA: TGTGCCAGCAGTTCCCTGGGCCCTCAAGAGACCCAGTACTTC
J: TRBJ2-1; V: TRBV10-2; size: NA; D: TRBD2; CDR3: CASSEGLAQFF; DNA: TGCGCCAGCAGTGAAGGACTAGCGCAGTTCTTC
J: TRBJ1-5; V: TRBV6-5; size: once; D: NA; CDR3: CASRSGAGQPQHF; DNA: TGTGCCAGCAGGTCTGGGGCAGGTCAGCCCCAGCATTTT
J: TRBJ2-7; V: TRBV15; size: NA; D: NA; CDR3: CATSRDRGTPYF; DNA: TGTGCCACCAGCAGAGATCGAGGGACTCCCTACTTC
J: TRBJ2-7; V: TRBV15; size: NA; D: NA; CDR3: CATSRPSLGLYEQYF; DNA: TGTGCCACCAGCAGACCCAGTCTGGGGCTCTACGAGCAGTACTTC
J: TRBJ1-3; V: TRBV5-1; size: NA; D: TRBD1; CDR3: CASSFFGQENTIYF; DNA: TGCGCCAGCAGCTTTTTCGGACAGGAAAACACCATATATTTT
J: TRBJ2-5; V: TRBV28; size: NA; D: TRBD2; CDR3: CASSITSWAGRGQETQYF; DNA: TGTGCCAGCAGTATTACGTCCTGGGCCGGGAGGGGCCAAGAGACCCAGTACTTC
J: TRBJ2-1; V: TRBV2; size: NA; D: NA; CDR3: CASRFGVNEQFF; DNA: TGTGCCAGCAGGTTTGGAGTGAATGAGCAGTTCTTC
J: TRBJ1-4; V: TRBV6-6; size: NA; D: NA; CDR3: CASSSLNRGSNEKLFF; DNA: TGTGCCAGCAGTTCCTTAAACCGGGGATCTAATGAAAAACTGTTTTTT
J: TRBJ1-5; V: TRBV4-1; size: NA; D: NA; CDR3: CASSQVDTRNNQPQHF; DNA: TGCGCCAGCAGCCAAGTAGACACGAGAAACAATCAGCCCCAGCATTTT
J: TRBJ2-7; V: TRBV2; size: NA; D: NA; CDR3: CAIVTIYEQYF; DNA: TGTGCCATCGTGACTATCTACGAGCAGTACTTC
J: TRBJ1-2; V: TRBV10-1; size: NA; D: TRBD1; CDR3: CASSEGQGPSGYTF; DNA: TGCGCCAGCAGTGAGGGACAGGGGCCGTCTGGCTACACCTTC
J: TRBJ2-7; V: TRBV29-1; size: NA; D: TRBD2; CDR3: CSVGAQRGSYEQYF; DNA: TGCAGCGTTGGGGCCCAGCGGGGATCCTACGAGCAGTACTTC
J: TRBJ2-3; V: TRBV5-1; size: NA; D: TRBD2; CDR3: CASSLSGHGTDTQYF; DNA: TGCGCCAGCAGTCTTAGCGGGCATGGCACAGATACGCAGTATTTT
J: TRBJ1-2; V: TRBV5-4; size: NA; D: TRBD1; CDR3: CASSFWTGTNYGYTF; DNA: TGTGCCAGCAGCTTTTGGACAGGGACTAACTATGGCTACACCTTC
J: TRBJ2-1; V: TRBV29-1; size: NA; D: TRBD1; CDR3: CSATRGQHEQFF; DNA: TGCAGCGCCACCAGGGGGCAGCATGAGCAGTTCTTC
J: TRBJ1-3; V: TRBV11-2; size: NA; D: TRBD1; CDR3: CASSHKTTGDGGNTIYF; DNA: TGTGCCAGCAGCCACAAAACGACAGGGGATGGTGGAAACACCATATATTTT
J: TRBJ1-1; V: TRBV20-1; size: NA; D: NA; CDR3: CSARSGRQAFF; DNA: TGCAGTGCTAGGTCAGGGCGACAAGCTTTCTTT
J: TRBJ1-2; V: TRBV19; size: NA; D: NA; CDR3: CASSARGWDGYTF; DNA: TGTGCCAGTAGTGCCAGGGGATGGGATGGCTACACCTTC
J: TRBJ1-4; V: TRBV6-5; size: once; D: NA; CDR3: CASSRSGATNEKLFF; DNA: TGTGCCAGCAGTCGATCAGGGGCGACTAATGAAAAACTGTTTTTT
J: TRBJ2-1; V: TRBV6-5; size: NA; D: TRBD2; CDR3: CASSSLSGTGNEQFF; DNA: TGTGCCAGCAGTTCACTTAGCGGGACTGGCAATGAGCAGTTCTTC
J: TRBJ2-5; V: TRBV5-4; size: NA; D: NA; CDR3: CASSYSGETQYF; DNA: TGTGCCAGCAGCTACTCAGGCGAGACCCAGTACTTC
J: TRBJ1-5; V: TRBV19; size: NA; D: TRBD1; CDR3: CASSIGARTGLNQPQHF; DNA: TGTGCCAGTAGTATAGGAGCAAGGACAGGACTAAATCAGCCCCAGCATTTT
J: TRBJ1-4; V: TRBV5-1; size: NA; D: TRBD1; CDR3: CASSMGQINEKLFF; DNA: TGCGCCAGCAGCATGGGACAGATTAATGAAAAACTGTTTTTT
J: TRBJ1-1; V: TRBV11-3; size: NA; D: NA; CDR3: CASSLVQGSVAFF; DNA: TGTGCCAGCAGCTTAGTGCAGGGGTCGGTGGCTTTCTTT
J: TRBJ2-2; V: TRBV2; size: NA; D: TRBD1; CDR3: CASKLQGAIGELFF; DNA: TGTGCCAGCAAGTTACAGGGGGCTATCGGGGAGCTGTTTTTT
J: TRBJ2-7; V: TRBV19; size: NA; D: TRBD1; CDR3: CASSPRQGSYEQYF; DNA: TGTGCCAGTAGTCCTCGACAGGGATCCTACGAGCAGTACTTC
J: TRBJ1-2; V: TRBV19; size: NA; D: TRBD1; CDR3: CASSTSGTGSFGYTF; DNA: TGTGCCAGTAGTACATCCGGGACAGGGAGCTTCGGCTACACCTTC
J: TRBJ2-7; V: TRBV27; size: once; D: NA; CDR3: CASSLSADYEQYF; DNA: TGTGCCAGCAGTTTATCGGCGGACTACGAGCAGTACTTC